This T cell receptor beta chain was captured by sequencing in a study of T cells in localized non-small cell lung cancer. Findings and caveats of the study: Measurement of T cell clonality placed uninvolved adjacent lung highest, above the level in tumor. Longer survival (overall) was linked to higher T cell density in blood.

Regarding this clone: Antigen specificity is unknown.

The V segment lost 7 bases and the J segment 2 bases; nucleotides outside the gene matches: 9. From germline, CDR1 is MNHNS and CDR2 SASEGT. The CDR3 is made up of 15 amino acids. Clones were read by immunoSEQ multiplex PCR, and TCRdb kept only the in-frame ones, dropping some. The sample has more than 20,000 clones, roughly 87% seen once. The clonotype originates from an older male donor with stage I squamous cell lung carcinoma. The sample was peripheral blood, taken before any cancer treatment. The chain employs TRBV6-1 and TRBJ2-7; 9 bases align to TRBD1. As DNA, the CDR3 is TGTGCCAGCAAAGCCGGGACAGGGCATGCCTACGAGCAGTACTTC. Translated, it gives CASKAGTGHAYEQYF.